This T cell receptor (beta chain) was recovered during a study of control samples from healthy donors and cancer patients (dated by TCRdb to between 2020 and 2021). Libraries were prepared through the immunoSEQ multiplex PCR assay. The source is immuneACCESS, and TCRdb retained only in-frame sequences with V and J called. Part of the clones is not carried over; for the studies checked, unresolved V genes explain less than half of this, and the remainder is unexplained. The sample profile shows about 48,000 clones; approximately 93% of them were found once. The ten largest clones represent around 22% of the sample. To note about this clone: It lacks a known antigen. No base quality values were provided; no much bigger clone lies one nucleotide off.

The CDR3 numbers 13 residues from cysteine through phenylalanine. Only the CDR3 DNA stays, 39 bases, in frame from base 1. V is reduced by 1 base and J by 6 bases, leaving a spacing of 9 bases between them. Via the germline V gene, CDR1 is SGHAT and CDR2 FQNNGV. The specimen was PBMCs. The chain was built from TRBV11-2 and TRBJ1-2, with an unclear D gene assignment. This sequence was found in a woman in her 50s with head and neck cancer. The CDR3 protein sequence reads: CASSLVSKNGYTF. The nucleotide sequence is TGTGCCAGCAGCTTAGTATCCAAGAATGGCTACACCTTC.